This T cell receptor beta chain originates from a study of regulatory T cells. Study-level points and caveats: Patient repertoires had restricted TRB V-J pairs and skewed V and J usage, most in Tregs. CD3G-deficient patients' regulatory T cells showed reduced Shannon diversity versus autologous conventional CD4+ and control regulatory cells. Unique productive TRB reads were about tenfold lower in patient Treg samples than controls.

Worth noting for this clone: Its antigen is unknown.

Amplification used 52 TRBV primers and 13 TRBJ primers. Assay used: immunoSEQ multiplex PCR; TCRdb lists only in-frame clones, some missing. The table lists around 2,200 clones, under 95% of them singletons. All CD3G-deficient patients showed autoimmunity, more severe in two. CD4+ T cells were divided by sorting: CD25-high CD127-low Tregs, CD25-low CD127-high conventional cells. CDR3 length: 16 amino acids. Per germline, CDR1 SGHAT and CDR2 FQNNGV. Trimming shortened V by 5 bases and J by 0 bases, and 14 bases separated the two germline ends. The sample taken for sequencing was CD4+ Tregs sorted from blood. This sequence originates from a child aged 5 to 17 with CD3G deficiency. This chain links TRBV11-2 with TRBJ2-1; D unclear. The CDR3 DNA is TGTGCCAGCAGCGCGCATCCTCCGAGCTCCTACAATGAGCAGTTCTTC. Protein product: CASSAHPPSSYNEQFF.